The next 17 T cell receptor beta chains were all read from a single sample in a study of blood T cell repertoires in COVID-19. Sequenced by immunoSEQ multiplex PCR; TCRdb stores in-frame clones only, minus some. Here the sample spans about 200,000 clones, 65% to 90% being singletons. The sequenced material came from PBMCs or T cells enriched from blood (not recorded which). The receptors were gathered from a middle-aged woman with acute COVID-19.

The V call is TRBV6-5, the J call TRBJ1-1; 10 bases align to TRBD1. The germline V gene has CDR1 MNHEY and CDR2 SVGAGI. Losses at the gene ends were 7 bases for V and 4 bases for J; bases not matched to a gene: 9. The CDR3 is 15 amino acids. The CDR3 DNA is TGTGCCAGCAACCGGGACAGGGGAAAAGGCACTGAAGCTTTCTTT. Translating gives CASNRDRGKGTEAFF.

The J gene is TRBJ2-2, the V gene TRBV18; 7 bases map to TRBD2. V shed 6 bases, J shed 0 bases, and the junction held 7 bases outside the gene matches. Germline values: CDR1 KGHSH, CDR2 LQKENI. The CDR3 extends over 16 amino acids. For the CDR3, the DNA is TGTGCCAGCTCTCTCCGGGGGGAGCCGAACACCGGGGAGCTGTTTTTT. Translated: CASSLRGEPNTGELFF. Filled out from reference TRBV18 and TRBJ2-2, the complete variable domain reads NAGVMQNPRHLVRRRGQEARLRCSPMKGHSHVYWYRQLPEEGLKFMVYLQKENIIDESGMPKERFSAEFPKEGPSILRIQQVVRGDSAAYFCASSLRGEPNTGELFFGEGSRLTVL.

This chain uses TRBV27 with TRBJ2-1; TRBD2 agrees at 12 bases. Germline CDR1 and CDR2: MNHEY and SMNVEV (reference sequence). V lost 5 bases, J lost 8 bases, and 10 bases stayed unmatched. The CDR3 contains 16 residues. CDR3 region: CASSTRTSGKRYEQFF. The DNA for the CDR3 is TGTGCCAGCAGTACCAGGACTAGCGGGAAGCGGTATGAGCAGTTCTTC.

V is TRBV5-1 and J is TRBJ2-1, with no clear D. CDR3 length equals 15 residues. Looked up from germline, CDR1 is SGHRS and CDR2 is YFSETQ. V shed 1 base and J shed 0 bases, with 8 bases lying between them. CDR3 DNA sequence: TGCGCCAGCAGCTTGCCCTCGAGCTCCTACAATGAGCAGTTCTTC. Its translation: CASSLPSSSYNEQFF.

The rearrangement links TRBV18 to TRBJ2-7; possible D gene TRBD2, 6 bases. The germline V gene has CDR1 KGHSH and CDR2 LQKENI. Trimming shortened V by 3 bases and J by 6 bases, and 18 bases separated the two germline ends. This CDR3 comprises 15 residues. CDR3 sequence: CASSPVGGTALEQYF. For the CDR3, the DNA is TGTGCCAGCTCACCTGTGGGGGGTACGGCCCTCGAGCAGTACTTC.

V usage is TRBV28 and J usage is TRBJ1-3, with D maybe TRBD1 (5 bases). The CDR3 contains 16 residues. The V gene lost 1 base and the J gene lost 4 bases, with 14 bases spanning the gap. CDR1 and CDR2 from the germline V gene are MDHEN and SYDVKM. CDR3 sequence: CASSLLLQGSGNTIYF. DNA of the CDR3: TGTGCCAGCAGTTTATTGCTCCAGGGTTCCGGAAACACCATATATTTT.

The J gene is TRBJ2-4, the V gene TRBV3-1 (or the pseudogene TRBV3-2), with D possibly TRBD2 on 6 matching bases. Germline V gene sequence: CDR1 LGHDT, CDR2 YNNKEL (reference sequence). The CDR3 covers 11 residues. V lost 11 bases, J lost 13 bases, and 18 bases lay in between. The CDR3 region is CAAGSWSAQYF. The CDR3 coding sequence is TGTGCCGCCGGGAGTTGGAGCGCCCAGTACTTC.

The V and J genes are TRBV5-6 and TRBJ2-7, with 9 bases that match TRBD2. The CDR3 runs to 14 residues. Trimming cost V 7 bases and J 9 bases; bases outside gene matches: 14. Germline CDR1 and CDR2: SGHDT and YYEEEE. In DNA, the CDR3 is TGTGCCAGCGCCCTAAGGGGACTAGCTCAATCGCAGTACTTC. This codes for CASALRGLAQSQYF.

The CDR3 nucleotides read TGTGCCAGCAGCTGGGGGCGGGGGACCTACGAGCAGTACTTC. The encoded protein is CASSWGRGTYEQYF. The chain recombines TRBV7-8 with TRBJ2-7; the D gene is possibly TRBD2 (7 bases). Per germline, CDR1 SGHVS and CDR2 FQNEAQ. The CDR3 spans 14 residues. V was shortened by 4 bases and J by 2 bases, with 12 bases between the two germline ends.

This clone appeared once. The genes are TRBV5-4 and TRBJ2-3, with 10 bases aligning to TRBD2. Germline trimming cut 1 base from V and 1 base from J; bases unmatched to any gene: 6. The CDR3 consists of 17 residues. Per the germline V gene, CDR1 is SGHNT and CDR2 is YYREEE (reference sequence). The CDR3 loop is CASSLLASGSGTDTQYF. CDR3 bases: TGTGCCAGCAGCTTGTTGGCTAGCGGGAGTGGCACAGATACGCAGTATTTT. Drawing the rest from reference TRBV5-4 and TRBJ2-3, the complete variable domain is ETGVTQSPTHLIKTRGQQVTLRCSSQSGHNTVSWYQQALGQGPQFIFQYYREEENGRGNFPPRFSGLQFPNYSSELNVNALELDDSALYLCASSLLASGSGTDTQYFGPGTRLTVL.

The V and J genes are TRBV5-5 and TRBJ2-5, with D possibly being TRBD2 (5 bases). CDR1 is SGHKS and CDR2 is YYEKEE in the germline V gene (reference sequence). The germline V and J ends were trimmed by 6 bases and 4 bases, with 13 bases remaining between them. The CDR3 loop spans 13 amino acids. CDR3 in amino acids: CASTTGRRETQYF. The CDR3 region has the DNA TGTGCCAGCACCACGGGGAGACGAGAGACCCAGTACTTC. The complete variable domain, with remaining parts taken from reference TRBV5-5 and TRBJ2-5, reads DAGVTQSPTHLIKTRGQQVTLRCSPISGHKSVSWYQQVLGQGPQFIFQYYEKEERGRGNFPDRFSARQFPNYSSELNVNALLLGDSALYLCASTTGRRETQYFGPGTRLLVL.

J is TRBJ2-4 and V is TRBV5-4, with a tentative D call TRBD1 (6 bases). Trimming removed 0 bases at V and 7 bases at J, with 11 bases between. Germline V gives CDR1 SGHNT, CDR2 YYREEE (reference sequence). This CDR3 is 14 amino acids long. As DNA, the CDR3 is TGTGCCAGCAGCTTGGGGACAGATTGGAACATTCAGTACTTC. Translating it yields CASSLGTDWNIQYF.

In its sample, this clone was seen a few times. The chain carries TRBV18 and TRBJ1-2; D gene uncertain. Trimming stripped 1 base from V and 2 bases from J, with 8 bases between. The CDR3 has 14 amino acids. CDR1 and CDR2 from the germline V gene are KGHSH and LQKENI. CDR3 residues: CASSPRQVNYGYTF. For the CDR3, the DNA is TGTGCCAGCTCACCACGACAAGTCAACTATGGCTACACCTTC.

The chain combines TRBV7-2 with TRBJ2-7; weak D call: TRBD2 (6 bases). CDR1 is SGHTA, CDR2 FQGNSA, per germline. V lost 2 bases and J 2 bases, leaving 13 bases between the germline ends. The CDR3 extends over 15 amino acids. The CDR3 region is CASSLPGLGTYEQYF. DNA for the CDR3: TGTGCCAGCAGCTTACCGGGACTGGGGACCTACGAGCAGTACTTC. The full variable domain, its missing parts supplied by reference TRBV7-2 and TRBJ2-7, is GAGVSQSPSNKVTEKGKDVELRCDPISGHTALYWYRQSLGQGLEFLIYFQGNSAPDKSGLPSDRFSAERTGGSVSTLTIQRTQQEDSAVYLCASSLPGLGTYEQYFGPGTRLTVT.

This clone was picked up many times. The J gene is TRBJ1-6, the V gene TRBV28; D is unclear. Trimming removed 6 bases from V and 7 bases from J, with 13 bases in between. This CDR3 is built from 14 residues. Germline V gene data show CDR1 as MDHEN and CDR2 as SYDVKM. The CDR3 spells CASRALPLNSPLHF. DNA for the CDR3: TGTGCCAGCAGAGCGCTACCGCTCAATTCACCCCTCCACTTT.

The chain joins TRBV2 to TRBJ1-5; 7 nucleotides match TRBD1. Germline loops: CDR1 SNHLY, CDR2 FYNNEI. CDR3 size: 16 residues. Unmatched junction bases numbered 10, after V lost 4 bases and J lost 4 bases. The DNA of the CDR3 is TGTGCCAGCAGTGCGGAGAGGGACAGCGCAAATCAGCCCCAGCATTTT. Its protein is CASSAERDSANQPQHF.

The chain carries TRBV28 and TRBJ2-2; 8 nucleotides line up with TRBD2. J lost 1 base, V lost 8 bases, and 6 bases had no gene match. The length of the CDR3 is 15 residues. Germline assignment: CDR1 MDHEN and CDR2 SYDVKM. Here the CDR3 DNA reads TGTGCCAGCCGCAGGCTAGCGGGGAACACCGGGGAGCTGTTTTTT. As protein: CASRRLAGNTGELFF. The entire variable domain, with the rest obtained from reference TRBV28 and TRBJ2-2, is as follows: DVKVTQSSRYLVKRTGEKVFLECVQDMDHENMFWYRQDPGLGLRLIYFSYDVKMKEKGDIPEGYSVSREKKERFSLILESASTNQTSMYLCASRRLAGNTGELFFGEGSRLTVL.